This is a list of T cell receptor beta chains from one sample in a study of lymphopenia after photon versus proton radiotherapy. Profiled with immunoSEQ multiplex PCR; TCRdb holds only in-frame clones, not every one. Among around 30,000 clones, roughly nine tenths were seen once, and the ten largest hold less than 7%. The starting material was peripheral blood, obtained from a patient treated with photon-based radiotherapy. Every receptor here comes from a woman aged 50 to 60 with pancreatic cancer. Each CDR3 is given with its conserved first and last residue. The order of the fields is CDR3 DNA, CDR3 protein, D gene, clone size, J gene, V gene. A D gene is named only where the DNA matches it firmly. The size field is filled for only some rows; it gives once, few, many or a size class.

TGTGCCAGCAGCTTTGGATCCCCAGGGGCGGAGACCCAGTACTTC | CASSFGSPGAETQYF | - | - | TRBJ2-5 | TRBV5-6
TGCGCCAGCAGCACGGACCTCACCGGGGAGCTGTTTTTT | CASSTDLTGELFF | - | once | TRBJ2-2 | TRBV5-1
TGTGCCAGCACCCACAACGGACACCTCAGGGGGGAGCTGTTTTTT | CASTHNGHLRGELFF | - | - | TRBJ2-2 | TRBV6-6
TGTGCCAGCAGTCGACCTTCTCGGGTCACCGGGGAGCTGTTTTTT | CASSRPSRVTGELFF | - | - | TRBJ2-2 | TRBV28
TGTGCCAGCAGTGAAGCGGGGTCTGGAAACACCATATATTTT | CASSEAGSGNTIYF | - | - | TRBJ1-3 | TRBV6-1
TGTGCCAGTAGTAGGTTTGTTGAGACACGTTCCTACAATGAGCAGTTCTTC | CASSRFVETRSYNEQFF | - | - | TRBJ2-1 | TRBV19
TGTGCCAGCAGCGGACTAGCGGGTGCATACACGCAGTATTTT | CASSGLAGAYTQYF | TRBD2 | - | TRBJ2-3 | TRBV14
TGTGCCAGCCGAAATAGCGGGAGCTCCTACGAGCAGTACTTC | CASRNSGSSYEQYF | TRBD2 | - | TRBJ2-7 | TRBV28
TGTGCCAGCAGCTTAGGGGTCACCATAGCCTACAATGAGCAGTTCTTC | CASSLGVTIAYNEQFF | - | - | TRBJ2-1 | TRBV7-9
TGTGCCAGTAGTATCGAGGGGGTCCGGGAGACCCAGTACTTC | CASSIEGVRETQYF | - | - | TRBJ2-5 | TRBV19
TGTGCCAGCAGCTCTAACGGTCAAGCTGGGACCCAGCATTTT | CASSSNGQAGTQHF | - | - | TRBJ1-5 | TRBV7-2
TGTGCCAGCAGCCCCGTTTCGGACTCACGAGAGACCCAGTACTTC | CASSPVSDSRETQYF | - | - | TRBJ2-5 | TRBV7-8
TGTGCCAGCAGTTCCTTCGGCGAGCAGTACTTC | CASSSFGEQYF | - | - | TRBJ2-7 | TRBV28
TGTGCCAGTAGTATGAGGGGTGATACGCAGTATTTT | CASSMRGDTQYF | - | - | TRBJ2-3 | TRBV19
TGTGCCAGCAGCTTGGCCCAGGGAGGGGGAGAGACCCAGTACTTC | CASSLAQGGGETQYF | - | - | TRBJ2-5 | TRBV5-4
TGCAGCGTAGGACTCTACAATGAGCAGTTCTTC | CSVGLYNEQFF | - | - | TRBJ2-1 | TRBV29-1
TGTGCCAGCAGTGAAGTAGCGGGAGTCAACGAGCAGTACTTC | CASSEVAGVNEQYF | TRBD2 | - | TRBJ2-7 | TRBV6-1
TGCGCCAGCAGCCCTTGGGTGGGCTGGGGCTCTGGAAACACCATATATTTT | CASSPWVGWGSGNTIYF | - | - | TRBJ1-3 | TRBV5-1
TGTGCCAGCAGCCCCGGGACAGGGGGACGCAATGAGCAGTTCTTC | CASSPGTGGRNEQFF | TRBD1 | - | TRBJ2-1 | TRBV6-6
TGTGCCAGCAGTTTTGGCAGGACGGCAGGCTACACCTTC | CASSFGRTAGYTF | - | - | TRBJ1-2 | TRBV28
TGCGCCAGCAGCCAAGTCCTCAGCTTGGGCTATGGCTACACCTTC | CASSQVLSLGYGYTF | - | once | TRBJ1-2 | TRBV4-1
TGTGCCAGCAGTGCCCTTCTGGGACTAGCGGGAGGGAAAGAGACCCAGTACTTC | CASSALLGLAGGKETQYF | TRBD2 | - | TRBJ2-5 | TRBV6-1
TGTGCCAGCAGCCTGGGTGGACTAGTCATGGTTGAGCAGTTCTTC | CASSLGGLVMVEQFF | TRBD2 | - | TRBJ2-1 | TRBV14
TGTGCCAGCAGTGATTTGGGCTACGAGCAGTACTTC | CASSDLGYEQYF | - | - | TRBJ2-7 | TRBV2
TGTGCCAGCAGTGAATGGTCTAGCGGGAGTATAGATACGCAGTATTTT | CASSEWSSGSIDTQYF | TRBD2 | few | TRBJ2-3 | TRBV6-1
TGTGCCAGCAGCTTGGCGAGGGGTGGGGACACCGGGGAGCTGTTTTTT | CASSLARGGDTGELFF | - | - | TRBJ2-2 | TRBV5-4
TGTGCCAGCAGCGTAGGTTCCACTTCCTACGAGCAGTACTTC | CASSVGSTSYEQYF | - | once | TRBJ2-7 | TRBV9
TGTGCCACCAGCAGAGATCTCAGGGGGGAGAATTCACCCCTCCACTTT | CATSRDLRGENSPLHF | TRBD1 | - | TRBJ1-6 | TRBV15
TGCGCCAGCAGTGAAGCTAGCGGGAGGGGCGCCTACAATGAGCAGTTCTTC | CASSEASGRGAYNEQFF | TRBD2 | - | TRBJ2-1 | TRBV10-1
TGTGCCAGTCACCGGAGACAGGGTTACAATGGGCAGTTCTTC | CASHRRQGYNGQFF | TRBD1 | - | TRBJ2-1 | TRBV28
TGTGCCAGTAGTATCCACCGGTTGGCGCTTAGCTCCTACAATGAGCAGTTCTTC | CASSIHRLALSSYNEQFF | - | - | TRBJ2-1 | TRBV19
TGTGCCAGTAGTATAGTAGGCAACCAAAACATTCAGTACTTC | CASSIVGNQNIQYF | - | - | TRBJ2-4 | TRBV19